This is a list of T cell receptor beta chains from one sample in a study of shared clonotypes between healthy human individuals. The table came from immunoSEQ multiplex PCR; TCRdb's copy has only in-frame clones and leaves some out. The table shows roughly 1,800,000 clones, with just under 95% occurring only once. Sequences were obtained from naive CD8+ T cells sorted from blood. The source is a man younger than 35 in good health. The CDR3 runs from the conserved cysteine through the conserved F or W. D genes are given only for firm matches. Size tells how often a clone was seen (once, few, many) or the class of an expanded clone, and some rows leave it out.

V gene: TRBV6-8
D gene: -
clone size: -
J gene: TRBJ1-5
CDR3 DNA: TGTGCCAGCAGCCCGACCCCCAGGGGAGGGAATCAGCCCCAGCATTTT
CDR3 protein: CASSPTPRGGNQPQHF

V gene: TRBV29-1
D gene: -
clone size: -
J gene: TRBJ1-6
CDR3 DNA: TGCAGCGTTTGGCGCTCCTATAATTCACCCCTCCACTTT
CDR3 protein: CSVWRSYNSPLHF

V gene: TRBV28
D gene: -
clone size: -
J gene: TRBJ2-2
CDR3 DNA: TGTGCCAGCAGTTCCCCAGCAGAGAGGAACACCGGGGAGCTGTTTTTT
CDR3 protein: CASSSPAERNTGELFF

V gene: TRBV7-9
D gene: -
clone size: -
J gene: TRBJ2-5
CDR3 DNA: TGTGCCAGCAGCCGGACACTTCAAGAGACCCAGTACTTC
CDR3 protein: CASSRTLQETQYF

V gene: TRBV5-1
D gene: TRBD2
clone size: -
J gene: TRBJ2-1
CDR3 DNA: TGCGCCAGCAGCCTAGGACTAGCGGGAGAACGGGAGCAGTTCTTC
CDR3 protein: CASSLGLAGEREQFF

V gene: TRBV10-2
D gene: TRBD1
clone size: -
J gene: TRBJ2-1
CDR3 DNA: TGCGCCAGCAGACCAGACCGGGACAGTACACACAATGAGCAGTTCTTC
CDR3 protein: CASRPDRDSTHNEQFF

V gene: TRBV6-5
D gene: -
clone size: -
J gene: TRBJ1-1
CDR3 DNA: TGTGCCAGCAGTATCCGGGGGGGAATGAACACTGAAGCTTTCTTT
CDR3 protein: CASSIRGGMNTEAFF

V gene: TRBV28
D gene: -
clone size: -
J gene: TRBJ2-2
CDR3 DNA: TGTGCCAGCAGTCCACCAACAGTGAACACCGGGGAGCTGTTTTTT
CDR3 protein: CASSPPTVNTGELFF

V gene: TRBV19
D gene: TRBD1
clone size: -
J gene: TRBJ2-7
CDR3 DNA: TGTGCCAGTAGTATAGTAGGGGACAGGAACTACGAGCAGTACTTC
CDR3 protein: CASSIVGDRNYEQYF

V gene: TRBV7-9
D gene: -
clone size: -
J gene: TRBJ2-7
CDR3 DNA: TGTGCCAGCAGCTCCACGGGGTACGAGCAGTACTTC
CDR3 protein: CASSSTGYEQYF

V gene: TRBV6-1
D gene: -
clone size: -
J gene: TRBJ2-4
CDR3 DNA: TGTGCCAGCAGTGAAGTCGGGGGAACACTAGCCAAAAACATTCAGTACTTC
CDR3 protein: CASSEVGGTLAKNIQYF

V gene: TRBV11-2
D gene: -
clone size: -
J gene: TRBJ2-5
CDR3 DNA: TGTGCCAGCAGCTTAGAGAAGGGTGGAGAGACCCAGTACTTC
CDR3 protein: CASSLEKGGETQYF

V gene: TRBV2
D gene: TRBD2
clone size: once
J gene: TRBJ2-5
CDR3 DNA: TGTGCCAGCAGCGCCAGACTAGCGGGTTTTGAAGAGACCCAGTACTTC
CDR3 protein: CASSARLAGFEETQYF

V gene: TRBV11-2
D gene: -
clone size: -
J gene: TRBJ2-7
CDR3 DNA: TGTGCCAGCAGCTTGGTAGGTTACGAGCAGTACTTC
CDR3 protein: CASSLVGYEQYF

V gene: TRBV6-1
D gene: -
clone size: -
J gene: TRBJ1-2
CDR3 DNA: TGTGCCAGCAGTGTTGACAGCCCTAACTATGGCTACACCTTC
CDR3 protein: CASSVDSPNYGYTF

V gene: TRBV19
D gene: TRBD2
clone size: -
J gene: TRBJ2-1
CDR3 DNA: TGTGCCAGTAGTCCGACTAGCGGGGGGGCCTATGAGCAGTTCTTC
CDR3 protein: CASSPTSGGAYEQFF

V gene: TRBV6-1
D gene: TRBD1
clone size: -
J gene: TRBJ2-7
CDR3 DNA: TGTGCCACCACGACCGGGACAGGGTACTACGAGCAGTACTTC
CDR3 protein: CATTTGTGYYEQYF

V gene: TRBV6-5
D gene: -
clone size: -
J gene: TRBJ1-1
CDR3 DNA: TGTGCCAGCAGACAACCGGGACACGAAGCTTTCTTT
CDR3 protein: CASRQPGHEAFF

V gene: TRBV9
D gene: -
clone size: -
J gene: TRBJ2-7
CDR3 DNA: TGTGCCAGCAGCGCCACCGGGACGGCCTCCTACGAGCAGTACTTC
CDR3 protein: CASSATGTASYEQYF

V gene: TRBV5-1
D gene: -
clone size: -
J gene: TRBJ2-3
CDR3 DNA: TGCGCCAGCAGCTTGGGCGACTACTCCCTCACAGATACGCAGTATTTT
CDR3 protein: CASSLGDYSLTDTQYF

V gene: TRBV28
D gene: TRBD1
clone size: -
J gene: TRBJ2-3
CDR3 DNA: TGTGCCAGCAGTTTACTCATCGGGACAGGAACCACAGATACGCAGTATTTT
CDR3 protein: CASSLLIGTGTTDTQYF

V gene: TRBV27
D gene: -
clone size: -
J gene: TRBJ2-7
CDR3 DNA: TGTGCCAGCAGCCCCGAACAGGGTCCGGCCTACGAGCAGTACTTC
CDR3 protein: CASSPEQGPAYEQYF

V gene: TRBV4-3
D gene: -
clone size: -
J gene: TRBJ2-5
CDR3 DNA: TGCGCCAGCAGCCAAAACGACGGGGCGGGCGAGACCCAGTACTTC
CDR3 protein: CASSQNDGAGETQYF